This T cell receptor (beta chain) was captured by sequencing in a study of cytomegalovirus exposure and HLA in healthy donors. Germline loops: CDR1 LNHDA, CDR2 SQIVND (reference sequence). This CDR3 region has 15 residues. V lost 10 bases, J lost 5 bases, and 7 bases stayed unmatched. PCR was performed using 60 Vbeta and 13 Jbeta primers. The repertoire was sequenced with immunoSEQ multiplex PCR; TCRdb's copy has only in-frame clones and lacks some. Its table records about 190,000 clones. This receptor was identified in a woman in her thirties in good health and CMV-seropositive. Sequenced: PBMCs. The chain combines TRBV19 with TRBJ2-3; 15 positions match TRBD2. CDR3 in DNA: TGTGCCACTGGACTAGCGGGAGGGAGAGGAGATACGCAGTATTTT. This codes for CATGLAGGRGDTQYF.